The 18 T cell receptor beta chains reported below all come from one sample, sequenced in a study of blood T cell repertoires in COVID-19. Produced via immunoSEQ multiplex PCR; TCRdb's table is partial and in-frame only. The table records about 500,000 clones, around 90% of them present only once. Sequenced: peripheral blood. Every receptor here comes from a woman between 50 and 59 years old with COVID-19, enrolled during active disease.

The V gene is TRBV11-2, the J gene TRBJ2-7; weak D call: TRBD1 (6 bases). The CDR3 consists of 14 residues. In germline, CDR1 is SGHAT, CDR2 FQNNGV. V lost 0 bases and J lost 2, with 8 bases in between. CDR3 loop: CASSLDRGPYEQYF. CDR3 nucleotides: TGTGCCAGCAGCTTAGACAGGGGTCCCTACGAGCAGTACTTC.

This clone showed up just once. V usage is TRBV30 and J usage is TRBJ2-1, with 9 bases aligning to TRBD2. The CDR3 sequence is 15 residues long. Germline-derived CDR1 and CDR2 are GTSNPN and SVGIG (reference sequence). V trimming: 4 bases; J trimming: 5 bases; junction bases outside the gene matches: 9. CDR3 sequence reads: CAWKGGGASNNEQFF. In DNA, the CDR3 is TGTGCCTGGAAAGGCGGGGGGGCCAGCAACAATGAGCAGTTCTTC.

To note about this clone: Other DNA sequences of this sample code for an identical CDR3. The V call is TRBV27, the J call TRBJ2-1, with 8 nucleotides matching TRBD1. The length of the CDR3 is 14 residues. CDR1 is MNHEY and CDR2 is SMNVEV in the germline V gene (reference sequence). V shed 6 bases, J shed 6 bases, and the junction held 7 bases outside the gene matches. The DNA of the CDR3 is TGTGCCAGCAGCTTAGGACAGGGTGGCAATGAGCAGTTCTTC. Its protein is CASSLGQGGNEQFF.

The V and J genes are TRBV30 and TRBJ1-6; tentative D call: TRBD1 (6 bases). There are 15 residues in the CDR3. Trimming removed 8 bases from V and 0 bases from J, with 14 bases in between. CDR1 is GTSNPN and CDR2 is SVGIG in the germline V gene (reference sequence). CDR3 DNA sequence: TGTGCCGGCAGGGGTTTCAGCTCCTATAATTCACCCCTCCACTTT. Translation gives CAGRGFSSYNSPLHF.

The chain employs TRBV5-1 and TRBJ1-3; tentative D call: TRBD1 (5 bases). The CDR3 totals 15 residues. Trimming took off 6 bases at V and 0 bases at J, with 13 bases between the two ends. Germline values: CDR1 SGHRS, CDR2 YFSETQ. The DNA for the CDR3 is TGCGCCAGCACCCGAACGGGGGACTCTGGAAACACCATATATTTT. The encoded protein is CASTRTGDSGNTIYF.

The gene calls are TRBV28 and TRBJ1-2; 8 bases map to TRBD1. The V gene's germline CDR1 is MDHEN and CDR2 SYDVKM. V lost 6 bases and J lost 4; bases outside the gene matches: 16. The CDR3 has 17 amino acids. Here the CDR3 DNA reads TGTGCCAGCAGCCCAGGGGGCGCGGAGAGAGCGGTCTATGGCTACACCTTC. Its translation: CASSPGGAERAVYGYTF.

The chain has TRBV12-3 or TRBV12-4 and TRBJ2-7; possible D gene TRBD1, 5 bases. The CDR3 covers 11 residues. V dropped 6 bases and J dropped 3 bases, with 6 bases sitting between them. CDR3 sequence reads: CASSQGYEQYF. The CDR3 bases are TGTGCCAGCAGCCAGGGCTACGAGCAGTACTTC.

This clone occurred once. The gene calls are TRBV30 and TRBJ1-6; no clear D. This CDR3 is built from 12 residues. V was shortened by 4 bases and J by 14 bases, with 15 bases between the two germline ends. In germline, CDR1 is GTSNPN, CDR2 SVGIG (reference sequence). The CDR3 bases are TGTGCCTGGATGGTCCCGGTCGGGGCCCTCCACTTT. Amino acid sequence: CAWMVPVGALHF.

The gene calls are TRBV5-5 and TRBJ2-7, with D possibly being TRBD2 (5 bases). CDR1 is SGHKS, CDR2 YYEKEE, per germline (reference sequence). CDR3 length: 12 amino acids. V was trimmed by 4 bases and J by 4 bases, leaving 9 bases between them. The CDR3 sequence is CASSPTGYEQYF. The CDR3 coding sequence is TGTGCCAGCAGCCCCACGGGGTACGAGCAGTACTTC.

The genes are TRBV7-2 and TRBJ2-7; 9 bases fit TRBD1. The CDR3 length is 14 residues. With V trimmed by 5 bases and J by 5 bases, 7 bases remained unmatched. Germline values: CDR1 SGHTA, CDR2 FQGNSA. CDR3 residues: CASSQQGAPNEQYF. CDR3 bases: TGTGCCAGCAGCCAACAGGGGGCGCCCAACGAGCAGTACTTC.

The gene calls are TRBV6-5 and TRBJ2-3, with D possibly being TRBD1 (5 bases). Germline V lookup: CDR1 MNHEY, CDR2 SVGAGI. Trimming took 6 bases from V and 1 from J, leaving 11 bases between them. The CDR3 covers 14 residues. The DNA for the CDR3 is TGTGCCAGCAGGGACCAACAGGGCACAGATACGCAGTATTTT. Encoded protein: CASRDQQGTDTQYF.

The rearrangement uses TRBV5-1 and TRBJ1-5; D is perhaps TRBD1 (5 bases). Germline assignment: CDR1 SGHRS and CDR2 YFSETQ. This CDR3 has 13 amino acids. V was trimmed by 1 base and J by 8 bases, leaving 10 bases between them. DNA of the CDR3: TGCGCCAGCAGCTTGTGGGGGGTAGAGCCCCAGCATTTT. Amino acids: CASSLWGVEPQHF.

The chain uses TRBV13 and TRBJ1-2; D is undetermined. The CDR3 runs to 15 residues. Trimming removed 1 base from V and 3 bases from J, with 12 bases in between. CDR1 PRHDT and CDR2 FYEKMQ come from the germline V gene (reference sequence). CDR3 residues: CASSLERGGDYGYTF. The CDR3 DNA sequence: TGTGCCAGCAGCTTAGAACGAGGTGGAGACTATGGCTACACCTTC.

The J gene is TRBJ1-1, the V gene TRBV6-5; TRBD1 matches 7 bases. Per the germline V gene, CDR1 is MNHEY and CDR2 is SVGAGI. The V segment lost 6 bases and the J segment 5 bases; nucleotides outside the gene matches: 6. There are 13 residues in the CDR3. The CDR3 coding sequence is TGTGCCAGCAGCACAGGGGAAGGTACTGAAGCTTTCTTT. This sequence encodes CASSTGEGTEAFF.

J is TRBJ2-7 and V is TRBV13, with 8 bases fitting TRBD2. V trimming: 8 bases; J trimming: 3 bases; junction bases outside the gene matches: 9. CDR1 is PRHDT and CDR2 is FYEKMQ in the germline V gene (reference sequence). This CDR3 region has 14 residues. The CDR3: CASRIGGGSYEQYF. DNA of the CDR3: TGTGCCAGCCGTATAGGCGGGGGGAGCTACGAGCAGTACTTC. Full variable domain (remainder filled in from reference TRBV13 and TRBJ2-7): AAGVIQSPRHLIKEKRETATLKCYPIPRHDTVYWYQQGPGQDPQFLISFYEKMQSDKGSIPDRFSAQQFSDYHSELNMSSLELGDSALYFCASRIGGGSYEQYFGPGTRLTVT.

This chain links TRBV15 with TRBJ2-2; D is perhaps TRBD2 (5 bases). CDR3 size: 17 residues. Germline V gene sequence: CDR1 LNHNV, CDR2 YYDKDF (reference sequence). Trimming stripped 0 bases from V and 0 bases from J, with 11 bases between. CDR3 DNA: TGTGCCACCAGCAGAGATCTCCGGGGAGCGAACACCGGGGAGCTGTTTTTT. Translation gives CATSRDLRGANTGELFF.

The chain employs TRBV19 and TRBJ2-7; D is possibly TRBD2 (5 bases). The CDR3 contains 14 residues. V dropped 1 base and J dropped 2 bases, with 9 bases sitting between them. Germline CDR1 is LNHDA and CDR2 is SQIVND (reference sequence). The CDR3 coding sequence is TGTGCCAGTAGTATAGGGACTCCCACCTACGAGCAGTACTTC. This sequence encodes CASSIGTPTYEQYF.

V gene TRBV19 combines with J gene TRBJ1-4; 8 nucleotides match TRBD1. Germline V gene lookup returns CDR1 LNHDA and CDR2 SQIVND (reference sequence). The CDR3 runs to 14 residues. J gave up 7 bases and V 6 bases, and 7 bases lay outside the gene matches. This CDR3 is CASSPPGTGEKLFF. CDR3 DNA: TGTGCCAGTAGCCCCCCCGGGACAGGTGAAAAACTGTTTTTT.